Below are 7 T cell receptor beta chains sequenced from a single sample in a study of cytomegalovirus exposure and HLA in healthy donors. Vbeta (60) and Jbeta (13) primers were used in the PCR. The data were produced by immunoSEQ multiplex PCR, yet TCRdb's version contains in-frame clones alone and is incomplete. The table for this sample gives tens of thousands of clones. The sequencing input was PBMCs. These receptors were collected from a female donor in good health and CMV-seropositive.

The J gene is TRBJ2-4, the V gene TRBV6-5; 7 bases are a match to TRBD2. Germline V lookup: CDR1 MNHEY, CDR2 SVGAGI. The CDR3 loop spans 14 amino acids. The V gene end was trimmed by 4 bases and the J gene end by 4 bases; junction bases not matched to a gene: 4. CDR3 sequence (DNA): TGTGCCAGCAGTTTGTCGCGGGGGAAAAACATTCAGTACTTC. Its protein product is CASSLSRGKNIQYF.

This chain uses TRBV29-1 with TRBJ1-4, with D possibly matching TRBD1 (5 bases). The CDR3 is 13 amino acids. CDR1 is SQVTM, CDR2 ANQGSEA, per germline. The germline V and J ends were trimmed by 2 bases and 7 bases, with 11 bases remaining between them. CDR3 amino acids: CSVESVGGEKLFF. CDR3 in DNA: TGCAGCGTTGAATCTGTCGGGGGTGAAAAACTGTTTTTT.

About this clone: Compared with germline, one end of the junction differs, possibly owing to a read error. The genes are TRBV7-7 and TRBJ1-1, with no clear D. The CDR3 is made up of 13 amino acids. CDR1 and CDR2 from the germline V gene are SSHAT and FNYEAQ (reference sequence). The CDR3 DNA sequence: TGTGCTAGCAGTTCGACCCGGGGCACTGAAGCTTTCTTT. Translation: CASSSTRGTEAFF.

V gene TRBV2 combines with J gene TRBJ2-3; 7 nucleotides match TRBD1. The CDR3 extends over 16 amino acids. After removal of 6 bases from V and 2 bases from J, the junction contained 11 bases not matched to a gene. Germline assignment: CDR1 SNHLY and CDR2 FYNNEI. The CDR3 spells CASRVLRQGPTDTQYF. The CDR3 DNA is TGTGCCAGCAGAGTACTAAGACAGGGTCCCACAGATACGCAGTATTTT.

The V call is TRBV4-2, the J call TRBJ2-6, with 8 bases that match TRBD2. V dropped 0 bases and J dropped 0; count of bases not matched to a gene: 10. CDR3 length: 20 residues. The germline V gene has CDR1 LGHNA and CDR2 YNFKEQ. This chain's CDR3 is CASSQDLAGGLSSGANVLTF. CDR3 in DNA: TGTGCCAGCAGCCAAGATTTGGCGGGAGGCCTTAGCTCTGGGGCCAACGTCCTGACTTTC.

The CDR3 region has the DNA TGTGCCAGCAGTTTAGCGAGAGCGGGAGCTTATGAGCAGTTCTTC. Translation: CASSLARAGAYEQFF. The V call is TRBV28, the J call TRBJ2-1; 8 nucleotides match TRBD2. With V trimmed by 2 bases and J by 8 bases, 8 bases remained unmatched. The germline V gene encodes CDR1 MDHEN and CDR2 SYDVKM. The CDR3 covers 15 residues. Drawing the rest from reference TRBV28 and TRBJ2-1, the complete variable domain is DVKVTQSSRYLVKRTGEKVFLECVQDMDHENMFWYRQDPGLGLRLIYFSYDVKMKEKGDIPEGYSVSREKKERFSLILESASTNQTSMYLCASSLARAGAYEQFFGPGTRLTVL.

The V call is TRBV5-8, the J call TRBJ1-2; 10 nucleotides line up with TRBD1. Looked up from germline, CDR1 is SGHTS and CDR2 is YDEGEE. After removal of 4 bases from V and 3 bases from J, the junction contained 3 bases not matched to a gene. The CDR3 consists of 14 residues. The CDR3: CASSAGQGHYGYTF. DNA of the CDR3: TGTGCCAGCAGCGCGGGACAGGGGCACTATGGCTACACCTTC.